This T cell receptor (beta chain) originates from a study of T cell responses to AZD1222 COVID-19 vaccine. Study findings and constraints: Possibly, clonal diversity was underestimated; donors were largely white British and included more females. The study found vaccine-associated CD4 TCRs spanning spike, dominant at 160-218 and 743-854.

TCRdb's table, derived via immunoSEQ multiplex PCR, lists solely in-frame clones and lacks some. The sample holds 120,000 or so clones, 90% seen once. Turning to this clone: What it recognizes is unknown.

The CDR3 is 12 residues long. Trimming shortened V by 7 bases and J by 1 base, and 11 bases separated the two germline ends. The V gene's germline CDR1 is SQVTM and CDR2 ANQGSEA. Sequencing used peripheral blood, obtained on day 0 of MenACWY control vaccination. This clonotype was obtained from an adult in good health. This chain links TRBV29-1 with TRBJ2-7; D possibly corresponds to TRBD1 (5 bases). The CDR3 DNA reads as TGCAGCGCTAGGGGCGCTTCCTACGAGCAGTACTTC. It encodes CSARGASYEQYF.